These 12 T cell receptor beta chains share one sample of origin, sequenced in a study of blood T cell repertoires in COVID-19. TCRdb keeps only in-frame clones here, not all; method: immunoSEQ multiplex PCR. The sample includes fewer than 80,000 clones, approximately 89% of them seen just once. The sample taken for sequencing was peripheral blood. The receptors originated from a woman in her 50s with active COVID-19.

Of note for this clone: The sample carries other DNA sequences with the same CDR3. The chain uses TRBV6-6 and TRBJ1-2, with TRBD1 identical over 9 bases. The CDR3 runs 15 residues. V dropped 0 bases and J dropped 5; count of bases not matched to a gene: 4. The germline gives CDR1 MNHNY, CDR2 SVGAGI (reference sequence). The CDR3 DNA follows: TGTGCCAGCAGTTACTCATCGACAGGGGGATATGGCTACACCTTC. Protein sequence: CASSYSSTGGYGYTF.

The V gene is TRBV19, the J gene TRBJ2-7, with a possible D match to TRBD2 (6 bases). Germline CDR1 reads LNHDA; CDR2 reads SQIVND (reference sequence). V dropped 6 bases and J dropped 5 bases, with 17 bases sitting between them. This CDR3 region has 14 residues. DNA of the CDR3: TGTGCCAGTAGGCTCCAACTAGCCACGGACGAGCAGTACTTC. It yields the protein CASRLQLATDEQYF.

V is TRBV28 and J is TRBJ1-3, with 10 bases aligning to TRBD1. This CDR3 region has 16 residues. The V segment lost 5 bases and the J segment 8 bases; nucleotides outside the gene matches: 12. In germline, CDR1 is MDHEN, CDR2 SYDVKM. In nucleotides, the CDR3 is TGTGCCAGCAGTCCCCGTCGAAGGACAGGGGGTTACACCATATATTTT. Its translation: CASSPRRRTGGYTIYF.

The V and J genes are TRBV5-1 and TRBJ1-1; TRBD1 matches 8 bases. The CDR3 contains 14 residues. The V and J ends lost 4 bases and 2 bases, in that order; junction bases with no gene match: 4. CDR1 is SGHRS, CDR2 YFSETQ, per germline. In DNA form, the CDR3 reads TGCGCCAGCAGCGAGGGACAGGCAAACACTGAAGCTTTCTTT. Protein sequence: CASSEGQANTEAFF.

The V gene is TRBV4-1, the J gene TRBJ2-5, with D uncertain. CDR1 and CDR2 from the germline V gene are MGHRA and YSYEKL. The CDR3 sequence is 16 residues long. V was cut by 0 bases and J by 2 bases, with 13 bases left in between. Here the CDR3 reads CASSQDLTTSQETQYF. The CDR3 DNA sequence: TGCGCCAGCAGCCAAGATCTCACCACCAGTCAAGAGACCCAGTACTTC.

The chain carries TRBV27 and TRBJ2-7; 10 bases match TRBD2. Germline values: CDR1 MNHEY, CDR2 SMNVEV (reference sequence). Losses at the gene ends were 2 bases for V and 2 bases for J; bases not matched to a gene: 6. The length of the CDR3 is 16 residues. The CDR3 is CASSLRIAGGPYEQYF. Written as DNA, the CDR3 is TGTGCCAGCAGTTTACGGATAGCGGGAGGCCCCTACGAGCAGTACTTC.

This sequence joins TRBV19 and TRBJ2-1, with D tentatively TRBD1 (6 bases). The length of the CDR3 is 15 residues. The germline V gene encodes CDR1 LNHDA and CDR2 SQIVND (reference sequence). V lost 2 bases and J 4 bases, leaving 12 bases between the germline ends. CDR3 bases: TGTGCCAGTAGTATAATCGGACAGTATTACAATGAGCAGTTCTTC. This encodes CASSIIGQYYNEQFF.

In its sample, this clone was seen once. CDR3 amino acids: CSAGQGMNYGYTF. In DNA, the CDR3 is TGCAGCGCCGGACAGGGAATGAACTATGGCTACACCTTC. The V call is TRBV29-1, the J call TRBJ1-2, with 8 bases fitting TRBD1. The CDR3 extends over 13 amino acids. V lost 7 bases and J lost 2; bases outside the gene matches: 6. In germline, CDR1 is SQVTM, CDR2 ANQGSEA.

In its sample, this clone was seen once. The J gene is TRBJ2-3, the V gene TRBV19; 7 bases fit TRBD2. V shed 4 bases, J shed 1 base, and the junction held 11 bases outside the gene matches. This CDR3 region has 17 residues. The germline CDR1 and CDR2 sequences are LNHDA and SQIVND (reference sequence). The CDR3 region is CASSTPAGMGGTDTQYF. The CDR3 bases are TGTGCCAGTAGTACCCCAGCGGGAATGGGGGGCACAGATACGCAGTATTTT. Full variable domain (rest looked up from reference TRBV19 and TRBJ2-3): DGGITQSPKYLFRKEGQNVTLSCEQNLNHDAMYWYRQDPGQGLRLIYYSQIVNDFQKGDIAEGYSVSREKKESFPLTVTSAQKNPTAFYLCASSTPAGMGGTDTQYFGPGTRLTVL.

The chain carries TRBV30 and TRBJ1-4; D remains ambiguous. This CDR3 region has 16 residues. Looked up from germline, CDR1 is GTSNPN and CDR2 is SVGIG (reference sequence). Trimming pared 3 bases from V and 6 bases from J, leaving 20 bases between. The CDR3 region is CAWSPHTGSSYEKLFF. Written as DNA, the CDR3 is TGTGCCTGGAGCCCGCATACCGGGTCCTCCTATGAAAAACTGTTTTTT.

The chain couples TRBV29-1 to TRBJ2-1; 11 bases are shared with TRBD1. Germline CDR1 reads SQVTM; CDR2 reads ANQGSEA. J gave up 5 bases and V 1 base, and 1 base lay outside the gene matches. CDR3 size: 14 residues. The CDR3 protein is CSVEGDRGDNEQFF. CDR3 in DNA: TGCAGCGTTGAAGGGGACAGGGGGGACAATGAGCAGTTCTTC.

The rearrangement uses TRBV20-1 and TRBJ1-2, with D hard to call. CDR3 size: 11 residues. Trimming shortened V by 3 bases and J by 4 bases, and 6 bases separated the two germline ends. Germline CDR1 is DFQATT and CDR2 is SNEGSKA (reference sequence). The CDR3 nucleotides read TGCAGTGCTAGCGCCAGCTATGGCTACACCTTC. It encodes CSASASYGYTF.